These 30 T cell receptor beta chains were sequenced from one sample in a study of CD8+CD57+ T cells in acquired aplastic anemia. Using genomic DNA as the template, TCR beta VDJ and CDR3 profiling was carried out. TCRdb re-called the reads through MiXCR, storing one row per CDR3 protein. The table includes 200,000 to 250,000 distinct CDR3 sequences, around 32% detected once. Sequences were obtained from sorted CD4+, CD8+, or CD8+CD57+ T cells (not recorded which) from PBMCs. The source of these receptors is a human donor in good health, serving as a control.

The chain carries TRBV9 and TRBJ1-2; no definite D call. The CDR3 is 15 amino acids. The germline V gene has CDR1 SGDLS and CDR2 YYNGEE. V was clipped by 0 bases and J by 2 bases, with 11 bases between them. DNA of the CDR3: TGTGCCAGCAGCGTAGGGGAAGGGAGGAACTATGGCTACACCTTC. This codes for CASSVGEGRNYGYTF.

This clonotype was counted many times. V is TRBV5-8 and J is TRBJ1-2, with TRBD1 matching 10 bases. Germline-derived CDR1 and CDR2 are SGHTS and YDEGEE. There are 13 residues in the CDR3. Unmatched junction bases numbered 6, after V lost 5 bases and J lost 8 bases. The CDR3 DNA is TGTGCCAGCAGACGACAGGGGGCGGAAGGCTACACCTTC. Its protein product is CASRRQGAEGYTF.

This clonotype was recorded at least ten times. V is TRBV20-1 and J is TRBJ1-4, with 7 bases identical to TRBD1. After removal of 6 bases from V and 7 bases from J, the junction contained 11 bases not matched to a gene. The CDR3 consists of 14 residues. CDR1 is DFQATT, CDR2 SNEGSKA, per germline (reference sequence). The CDR3: CSAAATGSSEKLFF. The DNA of the CDR3 is TGCAGTGCAGCCGCGACAGGGTCAAGTGAAAAACTGTTTTTT.

This clonotype was observed a handful of times. The chain links TRBV12-3 or TRBV12-4 to TRBJ1-1, with D possibly being TRBD1 (6 bases). Trimming removed 10 bases at V and 5 bases at J, with 20 bases between. The CDR3 sequence is 14 residues long. The CDR3 nucleotides are TGTGCCACACAAAGAACAGGGCGTCGGACTGAAGCTTTCTTT. The encoded protein is CATQRTGRRTEAFF.

The chain employs TRBV15 and TRBJ1-2; D unclear. Germline V gene lookup returns CDR1 LNHNV and CDR2 YYDKDF (reference sequence). V shed 2 bases and J shed 8 bases, with 9 bases lying between them. The CDR3 consists of 12 residues. The CDR3 DNA reads TGTGCCACCAGCAGATCCCTGGGGGGCTACACCTTC. Protein product: CATSRSLGGYTF. The full variable domain, its missing parts supplied by reference TRBV15 and TRBJ1-2, is DAMVIQNPRYQVTQFGKPVTLSCSQTLNHNVMYWYQQKSSQAPKLLFHYYDKDFNNEADTPDNFQSRRPNTSFCFLDIRSPGLGDTAMYLCATSRSLGGYTFGSGTRLTVV.

The rearrangement joins TRBV4-1 to TRBJ2-7; 7 positions agree with TRBD1. This CDR3 is 20 amino acids long. The V segment lost 2 bases and the J segment 0 bases; nucleotides outside the gene matches: 19. Germline CDR1 is MGHRA and CDR2 is YSYEKL. CDR3 residues: CASSQLALYVAGGFSYEQYF. The CDR3 nucleotides are TGCGCCAGCAGCCAACTCGCTCTCTATGTTGCAGGGGGATTCTCCTACGAGCAGTACTTC.

This clonotype was observed at least ten times. This rearrangement joins TRBV7-9 to TRBJ2-1, with no clear D. Trimming left V 7 bases short and J 10 bases short, with 17 bases between. The length of the CDR3 is 13 residues. Germline CDR1 is SEHNR and CDR2 is FQNEAQ (reference sequence). The CDR3 reads CASNPWAETEQFF. Here the CDR3 DNA reads TGTGCCAGCAACCCTTGGGCTGAGACCGAGCAGTTCTTC.

In regard to this clonotype: A much more abundant neighbour one base away suggests this may be a read error. CDR3 bases: TGTGCCAGCGGCTTTGGGGTAGCGGGATACAATGAGCAGTTCTTC. Protein sequence: CASGFGVAGYNEQFF. The chain combines TRBV7-3 with TRBJ2-1; 8 bases line up with TRBD2. The germline gives CDR1 SGHTA, CDR2 FQGTGA. The CDR3 sequence is 15 residues long. Together with reference TRBV7-3 and TRBJ2-1, the CDR3 gives the full variable domain: GAGVSQTPSNKVTEKGKYVELRCDPISGHTALYWYRQSLGQGPEFLIYFQGTGAADDSGLPNDRFFAVRPEGSVSTLKIQRTERGDSAVYLCASGFGVAGYNEQFFGPGTRLTVL.

This chain uses TRBV7-2 with TRBJ1-6, with 7 bases matching TRBD1. This CDR3 is 13 amino acids long. Looked up from germline, CDR1 is SGHTA and CDR2 is FQGNSA. The V gene end was trimmed by 6 bases and the J gene end by 8 bases; junction bases not matched to a gene: 4. The DNA for the CDR3 is TGTGCCAGCAGGACAGGGAACCATTCACCCCTCCACTTT. Translated, it gives CASRTGNHSPLHF.

Only a few counts were recorded for this clonotype. V is TRBV12-3 or TRBV12-4 and J is TRBJ2-7; possibly TRBD1 or TRBD2 for D (7 bases each). This CDR3 region has 13 residues. V was trimmed by 7 bases and J by 11 bases, leaving 21 bases between them. CDR3 region: CASTPGGGTAEYF. In nucleotides, the CDR3 is TGTGCCAGCACGCCCGGGGGAGGGACAGCGGAGTACTTC.

The DNA for the CDR3 is TGTGCCAGCAGGGACAGGGGGCGGTCAGATACGCAGTATTTT. As protein: CASRDRGRSDTQYF. The chain carries TRBV12-3 or TRBV12-4 and TRBJ2-3, with 11 bases matching TRBD1. After removal of 6 bases from V and 4 bases from J, the junction contained 3 bases not matched to a gene. The CDR3 totals 14 residues.

This clonotype was found once. Since the CDR3 does not end with the conserved phenylalanine or tryptophan, this likely comes from a read error. The rearrangement uses TRBV4-1 and TRBJ2-7; D may match TRBD1 or TRBD2 (7 bases each). The V gene's germline CDR1 is MGHRA and CDR2 YSYEKL. V gave up 4 bases and J gave up 3 bases, with 19 bases separating them. This CDR3 contains 16 residues. The CDR3: CASSRQGGGTIYEQYL. CDR3 sequence (DNA): TGCGCCAGCAGCCGCCAGGGGGGGGGCACAATCTACGAGCAGTACCTC.

This clonotype was found many times. The V and J genes are TRBV5-1 and TRBJ2-7; D is possibly TRBD2 (6 bases). Germline V gives CDR1 SGHRS, CDR2 YFSETQ. Deletions cut 4 bases from V and 0 bases from J, with 8 bases between. The CDR3 covers 13 residues. DNA for the CDR3: TGCGCCAGCAGCCCCGGGGGCTCCTACGAGCAGTACTTC. It translates to CASSPGGSYEQYF. The whole variable domain, remainder taken from reference TRBV5-1 and TRBJ2-7, is KAGVTQTPRYLIKTRGQQVTLSCSPISGHRSVSWYQQTPGQGLQFLFEYFSETQRNKGNFPGRFSGRQFSNSRSEMNVSTLELGDSALYLCASSPGGSYEQYFGPGTRLTVT.

This chain connects TRBV15 to TRBJ1-4; 7 nucleotides line up with TRBD1. V was pared by 2 bases and J by 0 bases, with 3 bases of the junction left unmatched. Germline CDR1 LNHNV, CDR2 YYDKDF (reference sequence). CDR3 length: 16 amino acids. This chain's CDR3 is CATSRSGQATNEKLFF. In DNA form, the CDR3 reads TGTGCCACCAGCAGAAGTGGACAGGCAACTAATGAAAAACTGTTTTTT.

V usage is TRBV12-3 or TRBV12-4 and J usage is TRBJ2-1; maybe TRBD2 (5 bases). The CDR3 length is 15 residues. V lost 6 bases and J 7 bases, leaving 19 bases between the germline ends. The CDR3 DNA sequence: TGTGCCAGCAGGAGAATATTCGGGGTCGAGAATGAGCAGTTCTTC. This encodes CASRRIFGVENEQFF.

A few counts support this clonotype. The V and J genes are TRBV6-1 and TRBJ2-5; the D is unclear. Deletions cut 2 bases from V and 5 bases from J, with 21 bases between. The CDR3 is made up of 17 amino acids. CDR1 MNHNS and CDR2 SASEGT come from the germline V gene. CDR3 nucleotide sequence: TGTGCCAGCAGTGAAACCCCATTCGGGCGAGACGCGGAGACCCAGTACTTC. Translation: CASSETPFGRDAETQYF.

This clonotype was seen more than once but under ten times. Given a much more abundant clone one base away, this may be a read error. This chain connects TRBV19 to TRBJ2-5; 8 bases are shared with TRBD1. This CDR3 is 15 amino acids long. Germline assignment: CDR1 LNHDA and CDR2 SQIVND (reference sequence). Losses at the gene ends were 3 bases for V and 2 bases for J; bases not matched to a gene: 5. CDR3 region: CASSMDREAQETQYF. CDR3 bases: TGTGCCAGTAGTATGGACAGGGAGGCTCAAGAGACCCAGTACTTC.

This sequence joins TRBV2 and TRBJ2-1, with D perhaps given as TRBD1 or TRBD2 (5 bases each). Trimming left V 9 bases short and J 3 bases short, with 12 bases between. The CDR3 totals 13 residues. Germline V CDR1 and CDR2: SNHLY, FYNNEI. The DNA for the CDR3 is TGTGCCAGTTGGGGGACCCACTACAATGAGCAGTTCTTC. Amino acids: CASWGTHYNEQFF.

This clonotype showed up many times. This rearrangement joins TRBV7-6 to TRBJ2-1; D possibly corresponds to TRBD2 (6 bases). The length of the CDR3 is 14 residues. The V end was cut by 5 bases, the J end by 2 bases, with 10 bases between. Germline values: CDR1 SGHVS, CDR2 FNYEAQ. CDR3: CASSRGNTYNEQFF. In DNA form, the CDR3 reads TGTGCCAGCAGCCGGGGGAATACCTACAATGAGCAGTTCTTC. Drawing the rest from reference TRBV7-6 and TRBJ2-1, the complete variable domain is GAGVSQSPRYKVTKRGQDVALRCDPISGHVSLYWYRQALGQGPEFLTYFNYEAQQDKSGLPNDRFSAERPEGSISTLTIQRTEQRDSAMYRCASSRGNTYNEQFFGPGTRLTVL.

About this clonotype itself: One base away lies a much larger clone, so this may be a sequencing read error. The rearrangement uses TRBV20-1 and TRBJ1-1; D not resolved. The CDR3 length is 14 residues. Germline CDR1 is DFQATT and CDR2 is SNEGSKA (reference sequence). CDR3: CSAGRIISNTGAFF. In DNA form, the CDR3 reads TGCAGCGCCGGACGGATTATCTCGAACACTGGAGCTTTCTTT.

This clonotype was detected ten times or more. This chain joins TRBV20-1 and TRBJ1-1, with 10 nucleotides matching TRBD1. CDR1 and CDR2 from the germline V gene are DFQATT and SNEGSKA (reference sequence). This CDR3 has 14 amino acids. Trimming removed 4 bases from V and 4 bases from J; junction bases left unmatched: 6. The CDR3 spells CSAIRQGALTEAFF. CDR3 sequence (DNA): TGCAGTGCTATCAGACAGGGGGCGCTCACTGAAGCTTTCTTT.

The V call is TRBV10-3, the J call TRBJ2-7, with 11 positions matching TRBD1. This CDR3 comprises 15 residues. V trimming: 3 bases; J trimming: 3 bases; junction bases outside the gene matches: 4. CDR1 is ENHRY and CDR2 is SYGVKD in the germline V gene. The CDR3 DNA reads as TGTGCCATCAGTGAAACGGACAGGGGGCTCTACGAGCAGTACTTC. Protein product: CAISETDRGLYEQYF.

With regard to this clonotype: Just one base apart from a much larger clone, this may be a read error. V gene TRBV5-1 combines with J gene TRBJ2-7, with D maybe TRBD1 (6 bases). Germline CDR1 SGHRS, CDR2 YFSETQ. The V gene lost 1 base and the J gene lost 7 bases, with 21 bases spanning the gap. This CDR3 is built from 16 residues. The CDR3 DNA is TGCGCCAGCAGCTTGAATGGGGGCGACCCGAGATTGGAGCAGTACTTC. Protein: CASSLNGGDPRLEQYF.

This clonotype was recorded many times. The chain carries TRBV3-1 and TRBJ1-5; TRBD1 agrees at 7 bases. With V trimmed by 4 bases and J by 7 bases, 4 bases remained unmatched. The CDR3 consists of 13 residues. The V gene's germline CDR1 is LGHDT and CDR2 YNNKEL (reference sequence). CDR3: CASSPDRDQPQHF. In DNA form, the CDR3 reads TGTGCCAGCAGCCCCGACAGGGACCAGCCCCAGCATTTT.

Comments on this clonotype: A much larger clone sits a single nucleotide away, making a read error possible. The chain has TRBV7-2 and TRBJ1-3; D is undetermined. The V gene's germline CDR1 is SGHTA and CDR2 FQGNSA. The CDR3 has 13 amino acids. V lost 7 bases and J 3 bases, leaving 10 bases between the germline ends. CDR3: CASIPGGGNTIYF. The CDR3, as DNA: TGTGCCAGCATCCCGGGCGGTGGAAACACCATATATTTT.

This clonotype was counted at least ten times. The chain employs TRBV9 and TRBJ2-1, with D perhaps matching TRBD2 (5 bases). In germline, CDR1 is SGDLS, CDR2 YYNGEE. V lost 4 bases, J lost 9 bases, and 17 bases lay in between. The CDR3 covers 14 residues. CDR3 sequence (DNA): TGTGCCAGCAGCCTCTACACCTTTGAGGGTGAGCAGTTCTTC. Amino acids: CASSLYTFEGEQFF.

Note on this clonotype: A junction boundary mismatches the germline segment, possibly from a read error. The rearrangement links TRBV3-1 to TRBJ2-5, with D tentatively TRBD2 (7 bases). This CDR3 region has 18 residues. Germline-derived CDR1 and CDR2 are LGHDT and YNNKEL (reference sequence). The CDR3 DNA reads as TGTGCCGGCAGCCTAGGGGGACCCAGCCGGGGAGGGCAAGAGACCCAGTACTTC. Residues: CAGSLGGPSRGGQETQYF.

This clonotype appeared many times. The gene calls are TRBV11-1 and TRBJ1-2, with 9 bases that match TRBD1. V was clipped by 6 bases and J by 5 bases; unmatched bases: 19. The CDR3 runs to 18 residues. Per the germline V gene, CDR1 is SGHAT and CDR2 is FQDESV (reference sequence). The CDR3 bases are TGTGCCAGCAGGCCTCTCCGGGACAGGGCGGATGACCTATATGGCTACACCTTC. As protein: CASRPLRDRADDLYGYTF.

The chain is built from TRBV9 and TRBJ2-2; D remains unclear. CDR3 size: 12 residues. Trimming cost V 1 base and J 5 bases, with 3 bases left between them. The germline V gene has CDR1 SGDLS and CDR2 YYNGEE. DNA of the CDR3: TGTGCCAGCAGCGTACGAACCGGGGAGCTGTTTTTT. Its protein is CASSVRTGELFF.

This clonotype was recorded once. The chain has TRBV24-1 and TRBJ2-5; no firm D call. The germline V gene encodes CDR1 KGHDR and CDR2 SFDVKD. Trimming cost V 3 bases and J 9 bases, with 1 base left between them. The CDR3 runs 9 residues. The CDR3 bases are TGTGCCACCAGTGATGCCCAGTACTTC. As protein: CATSDAQYF.